Described below is a single T cell receptor (beta chain) sequence and its context. PCR amplification relied on 60 Vbeta primers (plus 13 Jbeta primers). Only in-frame clones appear in the TCRdb table, and some are missing; sequencing was by immunoSEQ multiplex PCR. The data show 150,000 to 200,000 clones, about 80% seen once. The length of the CDR3 is 13 residues. Germline CDR1 reads LNHDA; CDR2 reads SQIVND (reference sequence). Between the trimmed V and J ends, which lost 0 bases and 7 bases, there was a span of 9 bases. The donors were healthy bone marrow donors. This sample was taken from a study of cytomegalovirus exposure and HLA in healthy donors.

The sequenced sample was PBMCs. The clonotype was recovered from a young man in good health and CMV-seronegative. This chain connects TRBV19 to TRBJ1-2; D is perhaps TRBD1 (6 bases). CDR3: CASSIDRGGGYTF. The CDR3 bases are TGTGCCAGTAGTATAGACAGGGGCGGTGGCTACACCTTC.